These T cell receptor beta chains were read from a single sample in a study of shared clonotypes between healthy human individuals. This table comes from immunoSEQ multiplex PCR, and its TCRdb copy is limited to in-frame clones, with some not included. In the table there are about a million clones, 60% to 85% of which are singletons. Material for sequencing was memory CD4+ T cells from PBMCs. These receptors were obtained from a man younger than 35 in good health. Some clones in this sample may be carry-over from other donors' samples. The CDR3 runs from the conserved cysteine through the conserved F or W. Each record gives: V gene, clone size, J gene, D gene, CDR3 protein, CDR3 DNA. A D gene is named only where the DNA matches it firmly. A row's size may be missing; if present it is once, few, many or a size class.

TRBV30	.	TRBJ2-2	TRBD1	CAWSVRDRDTGELFF	TGTGCCTGGAGTGTACGGGACAGAGATACCGGGGAGCTGTTTTTT
TRBV2	.	TRBJ2-3	TRBD2	CARGTSGGTQYF	TGTGCCAGAGGGACTAGCGGTGGAACGCAGTATTTT
TRBV4-2	once	TRBJ2-2	.	CASSQGSAYPNTGELFF	TGTGCCAGCAGCCAAGGGTCGGCCTATCCGAACACCGGGGAGCTGTTTTTT
TRBV5-1	.	TRBJ1-1	.	CASRLSTLGTEAFF	TGCGCCAGCAGGCTTAGTACGTTGGGGACTGAAGCTTTCTTT
TRBV28	.	TRBJ1-4	.	CASRSGTLYEKLFF	TGTGCCAGCAGGTCCGGGACGTTGTATGAAAAACTGTTTTTT
TRBV19	.	TRBJ1-1	.	CASTDQGRVEAFF	TGTGCCAGTACCGACCAGGGGCGGGTTGAAGCTTTCTTT
TRBV9	once	TRBJ1-2	.	CASSPRSQGSYTF	TGTGCCAGCAGCCCACGATCACAGGGTTCCTACACCTTC
TRBV28	many	TRBJ2-7	TRBD1	CASSHPLEGASYEQYF	TGTGCCAGCAGCCACCCCTTAGAGGGGGCCTCCTACGAGCAGTACTTC
TRBV27	.	TRBJ2-1	.	CASSSEGYGSYNEQFF	TGTGCCAGCAGTTCTGAGGGATATGGATCCTACAATGAGCAGTTCTTC
TRBV5-6	.	TRBJ2-5	.	CASSSLGRETQYF	TGTGCCAGCAGCTCCCTGGGGCGGGAGACCCAGTACTTC
TRBV18	many	TRBJ2-5	TRBD2	CASSPRRASGSDETQYF	TGTGCCAGCTCACCACGTCGTGCTAGCGGGAGTGACGAGACCCAGTACTTC
TRBV27	.	TRBJ2-1	TRBD1	CASSLSDRSYNEQFF	TGTGCCAGCAGTTTATCGGACAGGTCCTACAATGAGCAGTTCTTC
TRBV5-5	once	TRBJ1-2	.	CASSTNTISNYGYTF	TGTGCCAGCAGCACCAACACGATTTCTAACTATGGCTACACCTTC
TRBV5-4	.	TRBJ2-3	.	CASSLDRTDTQYF	TGTGCCAGCAGCTTGGATCGCACAGATACGCAGTATTTT
TRBV10-3	many	TRBJ2-3	TRBD2	CATGLAGRTDTQYF	TGTGCCACCGGACTAGCGGGTCGCACAGATACGCAGTATTTT
TRBV7-9	.	TRBJ2-7	TRBD2	CASSRTSGNSYEQYF	TGTGCCAGCAGCCGGACTAGCGGAAACTCCTACGAGCAGTACTTC
TRBV6-5	.	TRBJ1-2	.	CASTSVGYGYTF	TGTGCCAGCACCTCGGTGGGTTATGGCTACACCTTC
TRBV29-1	.	TRBJ2-3	.	CSVGGLTDTQYF	TGCAGCGTTGGCGGCCTCACAGATACGCAGTATTTT
TRBV9	.	TRBJ1-4	.	CASSVEGTPNEKLFF	TGTGCCAGCAGCGTAGAAGGGACACCTAATGAAAAACTGTTTTTT
TRBV6-4	.	TRBJ1-5	TRBD1	CASSLTGGANQPQHF	TGTGCCAGCAGTTTGACAGGGGGCGCGAATCAGCCCCAGCATTTT
TRBV5-1	.	TRBJ2-7	.	CASSLLGGDLSYEQYF	TGCGCCAGCAGCTTGTTGGGCGGGGATCTCTCCTACGAGCAGTACTTC
TRBV7-2	.	TRBJ1-6	.	CASAGNPNSPLHF	TGTGCTTCAGCGGGCAACCCTAATTCACCCCTCCACTTT
TRBV30	.	TRBJ2-3	.	CAWKGTDTQYF	TGTGCCTGGAAGGGCACAGATACGCAGTATTTT
TRBV5-1	.	TRBJ1-2	TRBD1	CASSLEGQGYGYTF	TGCGCCAGCAGCTTGGAAGGACAGGGATATGGCTACACCTTC
TRBV27	.	TRBJ1-1	.	CASSSNLGTEAFF	TGTGCCAGCAGTTCGAACCTGGGAACTGAAGCTTTCTTT
TRBV13	few	TRBJ1-1	.	CASSLVRNTEAFF	TGTGCCAGCAGCTTAGTCCGGAACACTGAAGCTTTCTTT
TRBV5-1	few	TRBJ1-1	.	CASKGQNTEAFF	TGCGCCAGCAAGGGACAGAACACTGAAGCTTTCTTT
TRBV21-1	.	TRBJ1-1	.	CASSLGGETEAFF	TGTGCCAGCAGTTTGGGGGGGGAGACTGAAGCTTTCTTT
TRBV5-1	.	TRBJ2-2	TRBD2	CASSLVLAGDPSGELFF	TGCGCCAGCAGCTTGGTACTAGCGGGAGACCCGTCCGGGGAGCTGTTTTTT
TRBV28	.	TRBJ1-5	.	CASSGMKGTVYSNQPQHF	TGTGCCAGCAGTGGGATGAAAGGGACCGTGTATAGCAATCAGCCCCAGCATTTT
TRBV6-1	.	TRBJ2-7	.	CASSEANRSWYF	TGTGCCAGCAGTGAAGCAAACAGATCGTGGTACTTC
TRBV7-9	.	TRBJ2-7	TRBD2	CASSSVQRGSYEQYF	TGTGCCAGCAGCTCGGTCCAGCGGGGCTCCTACGAGCAGTACTTC
TRBV4-3	.	TRBJ1-2	.	CASSQGRANTYGYTF	TGCGCCAGCAGCCAAGGGAGGGCAAATACCTATGGCTACACCTTC
TRBV19	.	TRBJ2-1	TRBD2	CASSPQPRSGSSYNEQFF	TGTGCCAGTAGTCCCCAGCCCCGTAGCGGGAGCTCCTACAATGAGCAGTTCTTC
TRBV15	once	TRBJ1-1	.	CATSRSTEYTNTEAFF	TGTGCCACCAGCAGATCTACTGAGTATACGAACACTGAAGCTTTCTTT
TRBV6-6	once	TRBJ1-1	.	CASRGTWDTEAFF	TGTGCCAGCAGGGGAACGTGGGACACTGAAGCTTTCTTT
TRBV19	.	TRBJ1-2	.	CASSPEITGYGYTF	TGTGCCAGTAGTCCGGAAATAACAGGCTATGGCTACACCTTC
TRBV5-1	.	TRBJ2-5	.	CASSLRTGETQYF	TGCGCCAGCAGCTTGAGAACGGGAGAGACCCAGTACTTC
TRBV7-9	.	TRBJ2-7	.	CASSLEGGRVYEQYF	TGTGCCAGCAGCTTAGAGGGGGGCAGGGTCTACGAGCAGTACTTC
TRBV6-1	.	TRBJ2-1	.	CASRVTGYLEQFF	TGTGCCAGCAGGGTTACAGGTTACCTTGAGCAGTTCTTC
TRBV29-1	once	TRBJ2-1	TRBD2	CSVERLAGVYPTEQFF	TGCAGCGTTGAAAGACTAGCGGGAGTATATCCCACTGAGCAGTTCTTC
TRBV18	.	TRBJ1-1	.	CASSQNRDTEAFF	TGTGCCAGCTCACAGAACAGGGACACTGAAGCTTTCTTT
TRBV19	few	TRBJ1-1	.	CASKLGVNTEAFF	TGTGCCAGTAAGTTGGGGGTGAACACTGAAGCTTTCTTT
TRBV19	.	TRBJ1-5	TRBD1	CASSRDRNQPQHF	TGTGCCAGTAGTAGGGACAGAAATCAGCCCCAGCATTTT
TRBV5-5	.	TRBJ2-5	.	CASSLVAGGWTQYF	TGTGCCAGCAGCTTGGTGGCTGGAGGCTGGACCCAGTACTTC
TRBV9	few	TRBJ2-1	TRBD2	CASSAIRGGNNEQFF	TGTGCCAGCAGCGCTATACGCGGGGGGAACAATGAGCAGTTCTTC
TRBV2	.	TRBJ2-7	.	CASSEGSEVHEQYF	TGTGCCAGCAGTGAAGGGTCAGAAGTGCACGAGCAGTACTTC
TRBV11-1	.	TRBJ1-1	.	CASSSGLLQGRGEAFF	TGTGCCAGCAGCTCCGGTTTATTACAGGGAAGGGGTGAAGCTTTCTTT
TRBV5-4	.	TRBJ2-5	.	CASSIRTAFQETQYF	TGTGCCAGCAGCATTCGGACAGCCTTTCAAGAGACCCAGTACTTC
TRBV9	.	TRBJ2-3	TRBD2	CASSAPGGLLADTQYF	TGTGCCAGCAGCGCCCCGGGGGGGCTATTAGCAGATACGCAGTATTTT